This T cell receptor beta chain is drawn from a study of blood T cell repertoires in COVID-19. The overall study: Sources were T cells, B-cell-depleted T cells, or PBMCs; the material itself was cDNA or gDNA.

In the original analysis: Estimation of nucleated cell counts relied on the amplification of reference gene primers. The assay was immunoSEQ multiplex PCR, and TCRdb's table has in-frame clones only and misses some. That table furnishes V, J and clone size, whereas the DNA furnished D and trimming. This table has more than 65,000 clones, around 80% appearing once. Germline values: CDR1 MNHNS, CDR2 SASEGT. The CDR3 spans 16 residues. The germline V and J ends were trimmed by 4 bases and 6 bases, with 21 bases remaining between them. Source material: peripheral blood. The chain employs TRBV6-1 and TRBJ1-2, with TRBD1 as a possible D gene (6 bases). The sequence was collected from a man aged 60-69 years with active or convalescent COVID-19. In DNA, the CDR3 is TGTGCCAGCAGTGCCCTGAGGGGGGGAGGAATCGATGGCTACACCTTC. Translated, it gives CASSALRGGGIDGYTF.